The 20 T cell receptor beta chains presented below share a single source sample, sequenced in a study of beta chain features in type 1 diabetes (dated by TCRdb to about 2018). The library was made by the immunoSEQ multiplex PCR assay. The High Capacity cDNA Reverse Transcription Kit was used to reverse transcribe all of the isolated RNA, meaning that expressed TCRB transcripts were what got sequenced. TCRdb obtained this table from immuneACCESS and retained in-frame rearrangements with V and J assigned. These tables miss some clones; where compared with another copy, unresolved V genes account for less than half of the shortfall, and the remainder is unexplained. Present in this sample are under 45,000 clones, approximately 53% of which were seen just once. The top ten clones comprise about 0.25% of the sample. Sequencing was done on a sample of stem cell memory CD4+ T cells from blood. The sample's cell subset or site label, decoded: stem cell-like memory CD4+ T cells. The receptors were gathered from a woman under 40 in good health.

The CDR3 sequence is CSVGQTEAFF. The CDR3 DNA is TGCAGCGTTGGGCAGACTGAAGCTTTCTTT. This chain uses TRBV29-1 with TRBJ1-1; D is undetermined. Germline V CDR1 and CDR2: SQVTM, ANQGSEA. The V and J ends lost 4 bases and 5 bases respectively, with 5 bases between them. The CDR3 extends over 10 amino acids.

The rearrangement joins TRBV19 to TRBJ1-2; 7 positions match TRBD1. With 6 bases clipped from V and 2 bases from J, the junction kept 6 bases outside the gene matches. This CDR3 has 14 residues. Germline assignment: CDR1 LNHDA and CDR2 SQIVND (reference sequence). DNA of the CDR3: TGTGCCAGTAGCCGACAGGGAAGGAACTATGGCTACACCTTC. It codes for CASSRQGRNYGYTF.

The chain links TRBV18 to TRBJ2-7; the match to TRBD2 covers 13 bases. The J segment lost 5 bases and the V segment lost 1 base, leaving 5 bases of the junction unmatched. CDR1 and CDR2 (germline): KGHSH, LQKENI. The CDR3 runs 16 residues. CDR3 region: CASSPRTSGSQHEQYF. The CDR3 DNA follows: TGTGCCAGCTCACCACGGACTAGCGGGAGTCAGCACGAGCAGTACTTC.

The V gene is TRBV18, the J gene TRBJ2-3; a weak D match, TRBD2 (5 bases). The V and J ends lost 2 bases and 10 bases respectively, with 13 bases between them. Germline V CDR1 and CDR2: KGHSH, LQKENI. The CDR3 runs to 13 residues. The CDR3 sequence is CASSPVGDMAQYF. Written as DNA, the CDR3 is TGTGCCAGCTCACCAGTCGGGGATATGGCGCAGTATTTT.

This chain connects TRBV18 to TRBJ2-3; TRBD2 agrees at 9 bases. Germline CDR1 KGHSH, CDR2 LQKENI. With V trimmed by 0 bases and J by 7 bases, 5 bases remained unmatched. CDR3 size: 15 residues. The CDR3 DNA follows: TGTGCCAGCTCACCACCGCGACTAGCGGTAAATACGCAGTATTTT. It encodes CASSPPRLAVNTQYF.

The chain combines TRBV15 with TRBJ2-4; 7 bases align to TRBD1. Germline CDR1 is LNHNV and CDR2 is YYDKDF (reference sequence). Trimming cost V 1 base and J 0 bases; bases outside gene matches: 9. The CDR3 totals 18 residues. The CDR3 loop reads CATSRARTGQLAKNIQYF. CDR3 coding DNA: TGTGCCACCAGCAGAGCCCGGACAGGACAACTAGCCAAAAACATTCAGTACTTC.

The chain is built from TRBV7-8 and TRBJ2-5; D unresolved. The assigned J gene may be wrong: the sequence end matches TRBJ2-7 better. The CDR3 covers 15 residues. The germline CDR1 and CDR2 sequences are SGHVS and FQNEAQ. CDR3 nucleotides: TGTGCCAGCAGCTTAAGCGCCGGTGCACGCTACGAGCAGTACTTC. It translates to CASSLSAGARYEQYF.

CDR3 in amino acids: CASSQVFAGTTDTQYF. The CDR3 coding sequence is TGTGCCAGCAGCCAAGTCTTTGCGGGAACCACAGATACGCAGTATTTT. The V and J genes are TRBV4-2 and TRBJ2-3, with D tentatively TRBD2 (6 bases). Germline CDR1 and CDR2: LGHNA and YNFKEQ. Trimming removed 1 base at V and 2 bases at J, with 13 bases between. This CDR3 contains 16 residues.

The rearrangement links TRBV28 to TRBJ2-5; 9 nucleotides align to TRBD2. The CDR3 runs 17 residues. The trim removed 3 bases at V and 5 bases at J, leaving 13 bases unmatched. The germline CDR1 and CDR2 sequences are MDHEN and SYDVKM. The CDR3 coding sequence is TGTGCCAGCAGTTTTGGGGGGGTAGCGGGAGTAAAGGAGACCCAGTACTTC. Protein sequence: CASSFGGVAGVKETQYF. Filled out from reference TRBV28 and TRBJ2-5, the complete variable domain reads DVKVTQSSRYLVKRTGEKVFLECVQDMDHENMFWYRQDPGLGLRLIYFSYDVKMKEKGDIPEGYSVSREKKERFSLILESASTNQTSMYLCASSFGGVAGVKETQYFGPGTRLLVL.

V and J are TRBV11-2 and TRBJ2-1, with TRBD2 matching over 9 bases. Looked up from germline, CDR1 is SGHAT and CDR2 is FQNNGV. Trimming took 5 bases from V and 1 from J; bases not matched to a gene: 6. CDR3 length equals 16 residues. CDR3 nucleotide sequence: TGTGCCAGCAGCCCCGTCAGCGGGAGGTCCTACAATGAGCAGTTCTTC. It codes for CASSPVSGRSYNEQFF.

V gene TRBV2 combines with J gene TRBJ2-7; 9 nucleotides line up with TRBD1. V dropped 3 bases and J dropped 7; count of bases not matched to a gene: 7. CDR3 length: 14 amino acids. The germline CDR1 and CDR2 sequences are SNHLY and FYNNEI. The CDR3 reads CASSEIGQGREQYF. The CDR3 DNA sequence: TGTGCCAGCAGTGAGATCGGACAGGGGCGAGAGCAGTACTTC.

This clone was picked up a small number of times. The V and J genes are TRBV5-4 and TRBJ2-1, with no clear D. The V and J ends lost 4 bases and 5 bases respectively, with 16 bases between them. The length of the CDR3 is 15 residues. Germline values: CDR1 SGHNT, CDR2 YYREEE (reference sequence). This chain's CDR3 is CASSPRMTPNNEQFF. Written as DNA, the CDR3 is TGTGCCAGCAGCCCCCGAATGACTCCCAACAATGAGCAGTTCTTC.

The chain carries TRBV19 and TRBJ2-1, with 7 bases that match TRBD2. Germline assignment: CDR1 LNHDA and CDR2 SQIVND (reference sequence). CDR3 length equals 13 residues. V lost 7 bases and J lost 7; bases outside the gene matches: 7. The CDR3 DNA reads TGTGCCAGTACCGAAGGACTAGAGAATGAGCAGTTCTTC. Encoded protein: CASTEGLENEQFF.

In DNA, the CDR3 is TGTGCCAGCAGCTTGTGGCCTGAGCAGTTCTTC. The encoded protein is CASSLWPEQFF. The chain couples TRBV5-4 to TRBJ2-1; D remains ambiguous. The CDR3 has 11 amino acids. V was clipped by 1 base and J by 9 bases, with 5 bases between them. Germline CDR1 and CDR2: SGHNT and YYREEE (reference sequence). Drawing the rest from reference TRBV5-4 and TRBJ2-1, the complete variable domain is ETGVTQSPTHLIKTRGQQVTLRCSSQSGHNTVSWYQQALGQGPQFIFQYYREEENGRGNFPPRFSGLQFPNYSSELNVNALELDDSALYLCASSLWPEQFFGPGTRLTVL.

In this sample, this clone turned up a few times. This sequence joins TRBV7-3 and TRBJ1-2; maybe TRBD1 (6 bases). Germline V lookup: CDR1 SGHTA, CDR2 FQGTGA. V shed 3 bases and J shed 2 bases, with 13 bases lying between them. The CDR3 length is 15 residues. The CDR3 DNA is TGTGCCAGCAGCTTTTCTAACGACAGGAACTATGGCTACACCTTC. It is translated as CASSFSNDRNYGYTF.

J is TRBJ1-2 and V is TRBV6-5; possibly TRBD1 for D (5 bases). V was cut by 4 bases and J by 8 bases, with 11 bases left in between. The germline V gene encodes CDR1 MNHEY and CDR2 SVGAGI. The CDR3 is 12 residues long. The CDR3 nucleotides read TGTGCCAGCAGTTGGGGGACTGGGGGCTACACCTTC. It encodes CASSWGTGGYTF.

This clone turned up a few times. V is TRBV28 and J is TRBJ2-1, with 13 bases lining up with TRBD2. This CDR3 is 15 amino acids long. Germline CDR1 is MDHEN and CDR2 is SYDVKM. Losses at the gene ends were 5 bases for V and 12 bases for J; bases not matched to a gene: 10. The CDR3, as DNA: TGTGCCAGCAGTCCCCAGACTAGCGGGAGGTGGGGGCAGTTCTTC. Translating gives CASSPQTSGRWGQFF.

The chain links TRBV4-2 to TRBJ2-5; 8 nucleotides match TRBD1. V shed 3 bases, J shed 5 bases, and the junction held 5 bases outside the gene matches. CDR3 size: 14 residues. Germline CDR1 is LGHNA and CDR2 is YNFKEQ. CDR3 sequence: CASSQRTGFETQYF. CDR3 in DNA: TGTGCCAGCAGCCAGAGGACAGGGTTTGAGACCCAGTACTTC.

This clone has a handful of counts. Here the CDR3 DNA reads TGTGCCAGCAGCTTAGAATGGGAGACAAATGAGCAGTTCTTC. This codes for CASSLEWETNEQFF. The chain combines TRBV7-9 with TRBJ2-1, with D possibly TRBD2 on 5 matching bases. CDR1 and CDR2 from the germline V gene are SEHNR and FQNEAQ (reference sequence). V lost 1 base, J lost 7 bases, and 11 bases lay in between. This CDR3 comprises 14 residues.

The V and J genes are TRBV28 and TRBJ2-3, with TRBD1 identical over 12 bases. This CDR3 region has 17 residues. The V gene's germline CDR1 is MDHEN and CDR2 SYDVKM. V lost 5 bases and J lost 5; bases outside the gene matches: 11. CDR3 residues: CASSPAGTGGFIDTQYF. CDR3 bases: TGTGCCAGCAGTCCGGCCGGGACAGGGGGCTTTATAGATACGCAGTATTTT.